These 28 T cell receptor beta chains were all obtained from the same sample, sequenced in a study of shared clonotypes between healthy human individuals. Assay used: immunoSEQ multiplex PCR; TCRdb lists only in-frame clones, some missing. The sample lists 550,000 to 850,000 clones, 72% occurring once. Sequenced material: memory CD4+ T cells sorted from blood. Indicated subset: CD45RA-negative fraction. The receptor source for this set is a woman aged 30 to 39 in good health.

The chain couples TRBV7-9 to TRBJ1-4; the D gene is possibly TRBD1 (5 bases). From germline, CDR1 is SEHNR and CDR2 FQNEAQ (reference sequence). Trimming took 5 bases from V and 4 from J, leaving 17 bases between them. This CDR3 region has 16 residues. Here the CDR3 DNA reads TGTGCCAGCAGCGAAGTTGGGTGGGGGAATAATGAAAAACTGTTTTTT. Translated: CASSEVGWGNNEKLFF.

This clone was seen a handful of times. The chain combines TRBV11-2 with TRBJ2-1; TRBD2 matches at 8 bases. Germline lookup yields CDR1 SGHAT and CDR2 FQNNGV. J lost 12 bases, V lost 2 bases, and 21 bases had no gene match. This CDR3 region has 18 residues. CDR3 DNA: TGTGCCAGCAGCTTATCCCGGGACGAAACCGATAGCGGGACAACGCAGTTCTTC. Amino acid sequence: CASSLSRDETDSGTTQFF.

This clone came up a few times. The rearrangement joins TRBV6-1 to TRBJ1-5, with a weak D call TRBD1 (5 bases). Per germline, CDR1 MNHNS and CDR2 SASEGT. There are 14 residues in the CDR3. V lost 3 bases and J lost 5, with 11 bases in between. DNA for the CDR3: TGTGCCAGCAGTGACCCGGACACCTATCAGCCCCAGCATTTT. Translated: CASSDPDTYQPQHF.

The J gene is TRBJ2-1, the V gene TRBV30; 8 nucleotides line up with TRBD2. With 0 bases clipped from V and 4 bases from J, the junction kept 5 bases outside the gene matches. Germline V gene data show CDR1 as GTSNPN and CDR2 as SVGIG (reference sequence). The CDR3 runs 15 residues. In nucleotides, the CDR3 is TGTGCCTGGAGTGTAGTGGCTAGCGGGTACAATGAGCAGTTCTTC. Translating it yields CAWSVVASGYNEQFF.

The J gene is TRBJ2-1, the V gene TRBV10-3, with D perhaps matching TRBD1 (5 bases). The CDR3 has 14 amino acids. V dropped 3 bases and J dropped 4 bases, with 10 bases sitting between them. Germline assignment: CDR1 ENHRY and CDR2 SYGVKD. Here the CDR3 DNA reads TGTGCCATCAGTGAACAGGCAGCTTACAATGAGCAGTTCTTC. Encoded protein: CAISEQAAYNEQFF.

J is TRBJ2-1 and V is TRBV10-2, with 9 bases aligning to TRBD2. V was pared by 6 bases and J by 2 bases, with 2 bases of the junction left unmatched. CDR3 length: 14 residues. Germline-derived CDR1 and CDR2 are WSHSY and SAAADI. CDR3 DNA: TGCGCCAGCAGATCTAGCGGGACCTACAATGAGCAGTTCTTC. The encoded protein is CASRSSGTYNEQFF.

The genes are TRBV5-1 and TRBJ1-2; no clear D gene. Trimming cost V 0 bases and J 8 bases, with 8 bases left between them. CDR1 is SGHRS, CDR2 YFSETQ, per germline. The CDR3 sequence is 12 residues long. In nucleotides, the CDR3 is TGCGCCAGCAGCTTGGTTTACGGGGGCTACACCTTC. It specifies CASSLVYGGYTF.

V and J are TRBV29-1 and TRBJ1-2, with D hard to call. Trimming shortened V by 4 bases and J by 8 bases, and 17 bases separated the two germline ends. This CDR3 has 13 amino acids. Germline CDR1 and CDR2: SQVTM and ANQGSEA. CDR3: CSVANSYIGGYTF. The DNA of the CDR3 is TGCAGCGTTGCAAATTCCTACATAGGGGGCTACACCTTC.

The CDR3 sequence is CASSLSRSSYEQYF. The CDR3 DNA reads TGTGCCAGCAGCTTAAGCAGGAGCTCCTACGAGCAGTACTTC. The V and J genes are TRBV7-9 and TRBJ2-7; D unclear. Germline values: CDR1 SEHNR, CDR2 FQNEAQ (reference sequence). The CDR3 is 14 residues long. V lost 2 bases to trimming and J lost 0 bases, with 8 bases between them. The full variable domain, with the rest looked up from reference TRBV7-9 and TRBJ2-7, is DTGVSQNPRHKITKRGQNVTFRCDPISEHNRLYWYRQTLGQGPEFLTYFQNEAQLEKSRLLSDRFSAERPKGSFSTLEIQRTEQGDSAMYLCASSLSRSSYEQYFGPGTRLTVT.

This sequence joins TRBV18 and TRBJ2-6; unclear D gene. V dropped 3 bases and J dropped 0 bases, with 12 bases sitting between them. The CDR3 contains 17 residues. Per the germline V gene, CDR1 is KGHSH and CDR2 is LQKENI. The CDR3 loop is CASSPTRTSSGANVLTF. DNA of the CDR3: TGTGCCAGCTCACCGACCCGTACGAGCTCTGGGGCCAACGTCCTGACTTTC.

The chain has TRBV11-2 and TRBJ2-2; D not certain. V was cut by 5 bases and J by 0 bases, with 16 bases left in between. The CDR3 contains 17 residues. From germline, CDR1 is SGHAT and CDR2 FQNNGV. CDR3 sequence reads: CASSTRPGEANTGELFF. CDR3 bases: TGTGCCAGCAGCACACGGCCAGGAGAAGCGAACACCGGGGAGCTGTTTTTT.

This chain connects TRBV7-2 to TRBJ1-5; D not certain. The CDR3 has 14 amino acids. Germline V lookup: CDR1 SGHTA, CDR2 FQGNSA. V lost 3 bases and J lost 7, with 13 bases in between. The CDR3 DNA follows: TGTGCCAGCAGCTTCAGTAGGGTCCGGCAGCCCCAGCATTTT. This sequence encodes CASSFSRVRQPQHF.

The chain combines TRBV7-9 with TRBJ2-2, with TRBD1 as a possible D gene (6 bases). The V gene lost 4 bases and the J gene lost 8 bases, with 17 bases spanning the gap. Looked up from germline, CDR1 is SEHNR and CDR2 is FQNEAQ (reference sequence). This CDR3 spans 15 amino acids. CDR3 DNA: TGTGCCAGCAGCTCGGGGACAACCGCTACTGGGGAGCTGTTTTTT. Protein product: CASSSGTTATGELFF.

This clone has a handful of counts. The rearrangement uses TRBV7-2 and TRBJ1-4, with 7 bases matching TRBD1. The V segment lost 5 bases and the J segment 8 bases; nucleotides outside the gene matches: 14. This CDR3 is built from 16 residues. Germline CDR1 is SGHTA and CDR2 is FQGNSA. As DNA, the CDR3 is TGTGCCAGCAGCCCAGGGGGACATCCTCGGGGAGAAAAACTGTTTTTT. This sequence encodes CASSPGGHPRGEKLFF.

The chain employs TRBV11-2 and TRBJ2-7; 10 nucleotides agree with TRBD1. The CDR3 loop spans 14 amino acids. Germline assignment: CDR1 SGHAT and CDR2 FQNNGV. After removal of 5 bases from V and 3 bases from J, the junction contained 4 bases not matched to a gene. CDR3 sequence reads: CASSHGTGDYEQYF. The CDR3 DNA sequence: TGTGCCAGCAGCCACGGGACAGGGGACTACGAGCAGTACTTC.

In its sample, this clone was seen many times. This chain links TRBV4-1 with TRBJ2-7; 8 bases agree with TRBD2. The CDR3 spans 14 residues. Trimming took 5 bases from V and 5 from J; bases not matched to a gene: 8. Germline V gives CDR1 MGHRA, CDR2 YSYEKL. CDR3 bases: TGCGCCAGCAGCGGAACGGGAGGGGTGCACGAGCAGTACTTC. Protein product: CASSGTGGVHEQYF.

In its sample, this clone was seen a few times. The rearrangement joins TRBV6-1 to TRBJ1-4; no reliable D call. The CDR3 is made up of 13 amino acids. Germline V gene data show CDR1 as MNHNS and CDR2 as SASEGT. Trimming left V 5 bases short and J 8 bases short, with 12 bases between. CDR3 in amino acids: CASSPTFQEKLFF. In DNA form, the CDR3 reads TGTGCCAGCAGTCCGACTTTCCAAGAAAAACTGTTTTTT.

The CDR3 sequence is CASSLTAGTQYF. For the CDR3, the DNA is TGTGCCAGCAGCTTAACAGCGGGTACGCAGTATTTT. This sequence joins TRBV7-8 and TRBJ2-3; possible D gene TRBD2, 6 bases. Trimming took 2 bases from V and 8 from J, leaving 8 bases between them. The germline V gene has CDR1 SGHVS and CDR2 FQNEAQ. The CDR3 sequence is 12 residues long.

The chain couples TRBV4-2 to TRBJ2-7; D perhaps matches TRBD1 (5 bases). The CDR3 sequence is 15 residues long. V was trimmed by 0 bases and J by 3 bases, leaving 12 bases between them. From germline, CDR1 is LGHNA and CDR2 YNFKEQ. This chain's CDR3 is CASSQDNRWNYEQYF. The CDR3 bases are TGTGCCAGCAGCCAAGATAACAGGTGGAACTACGAGCAGTACTTC.

This clone was picked up a small number of times. The chain employs TRBV25-1 and TRBJ2-6; D perhaps matches TRBD1 (6 bases). The germline V gene encodes CDR1 MGHDK and CDR2 SYGVNS. This CDR3 spans 16 amino acids. Trimming stripped 6 bases from V and 1 base from J, with 13 bases between. The CDR3 spells CASSPTGPSGANVLTF. DNA of the CDR3: TGTGCCAGCAGCCCTACAGGGCCGTCTGGGGCCAACGTCCTGACTTTC.

The chain recombines TRBV28 with TRBJ1-2; D is unclear. CDR1 is MDHEN, CDR2 SYDVKM, per germline. V lost 5 bases and J lost 8, with 15 bases in between. The CDR3 sequence is 13 residues long. The CDR3 loop reads CASSPSGTRGYTF. The CDR3 region has the DNA TGTGCCAGCAGTCCTTCCGGTACCAGGGGCTACACCTTC.

The CDR3 nucleotides read TGTGCCAGCGTTTCAGGGACACTCACAGATACGCAGTATTTT. Its protein is CASVSGTLTDTQYF. The chain is built from TRBV2 and TRBJ2-3; a possible D gene is TRBD1 (6 bases). Germline-derived CDR1 and CDR2 are SNHLY and FYNNEI. V was pared by 8 bases and J by 2 bases, with 14 bases between. CDR3 size: 14 residues.

This clone was found a few times. The rearrangement joins TRBV28 to TRBJ1-1, with 10 positions matching TRBD1. Losses at the gene ends were 10 bases for V and 8 bases for J; bases not matched to a gene: 13. From germline, CDR1 is MDHEN and CDR2 SYDVKM. The CDR3 runs to 14 residues. The CDR3 nucleotides are TGTGCCATCCAAACCGGGACAGGGGTCATCGAAGCTTTCTTT. Encoded protein: CAIQTGTGVIEAFF. Looking up the rest from reference TRBV28 and TRBJ1-1 gives the full variable domain: DVKVTQSSRYLVKRTGEKVFLECVQDMDHENMFWYRQDPGLGLRLIYFSYDVKMKEKGDIPEGYSVSREKKERFSLILESASTNQTSMYLCAIQTGTGVIEAFFGQGTRLTVV.

The chain links TRBV10-2 to TRBJ1-3; D gene ambiguous. V was clipped by 2 bases and J by 0 bases, with 8 bases between them. This CDR3 has 15 amino acids. Germline lookup yields CDR1 WSHSY and CDR2 SAAADI. The CDR3 bases are TGCGCCAGCAGTGAGACAGCAAGCTCTGGAAACACCATATATTTT. This gives the protein CASSETASSGNTIYF.

In regard to this clone: Additional DNA sequences in this sample encode the identical CDR3. The chain joins TRBV5-4 to TRBJ1-3, with 7 bases that match TRBD1. Germline V gene lookup returns CDR1 SGHNT and CDR2 YYREEE (reference sequence). The CDR3 is made up of 14 amino acids. V was clipped by 4 bases and J by 7 bases; unmatched bases: 8. The CDR3 DNA sequence: TGTGCCAGCAGCATCGACAGGGCACGGAACACCATATATTTT. This translates into CASSIDRARNTIYF.

The CDR3 region has the DNA TGTGCCAGCAGCACGGACCGTTCTTATGGCTACACCTTC. It yields the protein CASSTDRSYGYTF. The V call is TRBV5-6, the J call TRBJ1-2, with unresolved D. The CDR3 is 13 amino acids. Per germline, CDR1 SGHDT and CDR2 YYEEEE. V gave up 4 bases and J gave up 5 bases, with 12 bases separating them.

The chain links TRBV18 to TRBJ2-3; no clear D gene. V lost 8 bases and J lost 3, with 12 bases in between. CDR1 and CDR2 from the germline V gene are KGHSH and LQKENI. This CDR3 spans 13 amino acids. The CDR3 DNA reads as TGTGCCAGCGTCCCCCGAAGAACAGATACGCAGTATTTT. This sequence encodes CASVPRRTDTQYF.

The V call is TRBV6-6, the J call TRBJ2-5; D tentatively reads TRBD1 or TRBD2 (5 bases each). The CDR3 has 15 amino acids. V was trimmed by 4 bases and J by 2 bases, leaving 14 bases between them. Per the germline V gene, CDR1 is MNHNY and CDR2 is SVGAGI (reference sequence). CDR3 bases: TGTGCCAGCAGTTCCCCGGGACGGGCTCAAGAGACCCAGTACTTC. The encoded protein is CASSSPGRAQETQYF.